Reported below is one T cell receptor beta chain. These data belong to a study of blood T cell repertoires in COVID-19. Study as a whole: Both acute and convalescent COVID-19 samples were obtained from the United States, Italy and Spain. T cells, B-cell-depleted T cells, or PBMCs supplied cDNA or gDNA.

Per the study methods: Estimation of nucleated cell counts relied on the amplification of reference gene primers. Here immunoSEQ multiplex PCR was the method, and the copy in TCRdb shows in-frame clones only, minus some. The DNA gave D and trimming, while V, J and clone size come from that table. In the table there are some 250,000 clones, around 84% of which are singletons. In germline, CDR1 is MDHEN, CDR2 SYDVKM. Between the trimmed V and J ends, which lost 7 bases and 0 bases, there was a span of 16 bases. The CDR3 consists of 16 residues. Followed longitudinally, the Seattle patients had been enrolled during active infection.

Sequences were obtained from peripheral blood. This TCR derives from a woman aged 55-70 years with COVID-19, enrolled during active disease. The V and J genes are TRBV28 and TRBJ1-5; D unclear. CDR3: CASTRIGVRSNQPQHF. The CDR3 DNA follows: TGTGCCAGCACCCGAATCGGGGTGCGTAGCAATCAGCCCCAGCATTTT.